This record looks at one T cell receptor beta chain sequence and its context. Methods used by the authors: Reference gene primers were amplified, and this amplification served to estimate nucleated cell counts. Libraries were prepared by immunoSEQ multiplex PCR; TCRdb keeps only in-frame clonotypes and omits some of them. That table furnishes V, J and clone size, whereas the DNA furnished D and trimming. The sample lists approximately 58,000 clones, 75% to 90% occurring once. Enrolment of Seattle patients took place during active infection, and they were followed longitudinally. J lost 0 bases, V lost 0 bases, and 10 bases had no gene match. Germline assignment: CDR1 LGHDT and CDR2 YNNKEL (reference sequence). The CDR3 loop spans 19 amino acids. These data are taken from a study of blood T cell repertoires in COVID-19. Across the study: Samples representing acute and convalescent COVID-19 were sourced from the United States, Italy and Spain. From T cells, B-cell-depleted T cells, or PBMCs came the material, which was cDNA or gDNA.

This chain uses TRBV3-1 (or the pseudogene TRBV3-2) with TRBJ2-7, with 11 bases that match TRBD2. The TCR originated in a man aged 55 to 70 with COVID-19, enrolled during active disease. The sequencing sample was made of peripheral blood. The CDR3 DNA reads as TGTGCCAGCAGCCAAGATAGTTCTAGCGGGGGGCTGATCTCCTACGAGCAGTACTTC. Translating gives CASSQDSSSGGLISYEQYF.